The 10 T cell receptor beta chains below were found in one sample sequenced in a study of cytomegalovirus exposure and HLA in healthy donors. Primers: 60 Vbeta forward and 13 Jbeta reverse. Generated by immunoSEQ multiplex PCR, the TCRdb table keeps only in-frame clones and is missing some. The sample lists 150,000 to 200,000 clones, almost 85% occurring once. Sequenced input: PBMCs. The receptors derive from a man aged 25-40 years in good health and CMV-seronegative.

V and J are TRBV30 and TRBJ1-2, with 11 nucleotides matching TRBD1. The V gene's germline CDR1 is GTSNPN and CDR2 SVGIG (reference sequence). J lost 7 bases, V lost 0 bases, and 7 bases had no gene match. This CDR3 has 15 amino acids. CDR3 region: CAWSVQDRGLSGYTF. The CDR3 region has the DNA TGTGCCTGGAGTGTACAGGACAGGGGGCTGTCTGGCTACACCTTC.

This chain links TRBV5-4 with TRBJ2-1; 10 bases agree with TRBD2. V was clipped by 4 bases and J by 15 bases; unmatched bases: 22. CDR1 SGHNT and CDR2 YYREEE come from the germline V gene (reference sequence). This CDR3 region has 17 residues. The CDR3 sequence is CASSQDDSSGGFVLMFF. CDR3 coding DNA: TGTGCCAGCAGCCAAGACGATTCTAGCGGGGGCTTTGTTTTGATGTTCTTC.

The chain combines TRBV5-1 with TRBJ1-1; no reliable D call. This CDR3 has 13 amino acids. V was shortened by 0 bases and J by 4 bases, with 7 bases between the two germline ends. CDR1 and CDR2 (germline): SGHRS, YFSETQ. CDR3 residues: CASSLGGSTEAFF. DNA for the CDR3: TGCGCCAGCAGCTTGGGCGGCAGCACTGAAGCTTTCTTT. Based on the CDR3 plus reference TRBV5-1 and TRBJ1-1, the full variable domain is KAGVTQTPRYLIKTRGQQVTLSCSPISGHRSVSWYQQTPGQGLQFLFEYFSETQRNKGNFPGRFSGRQFSNSRSEMNVSTLELGDSALYLCASSLGGSTEAFFGQGTRLTVV.

V and J are TRBV10-3 and TRBJ2-2; 9 bases match TRBD1. Germline assignment: CDR1 ENHRY and CDR2 SYGVKD. The CDR3 extends over 13 amino acids. The V segment lost 11 bases and the J segment 5 bases; nucleotides outside the gene matches: 6. For the CDR3, the DNA is TGTGCCGTAAACAGGGGGCCAACCGGGGAGCTGTTTTTT. Amino acid sequence: CAVNRGPTGELFF.

The chain uses TRBV28 and TRBJ1-1, with 8 bases lining up with TRBD1. Germline V gene data show CDR1 as MDHEN and CDR2 as SYDVKM. The CDR3 runs to 15 residues. V was clipped by 2 bases and J by 4 bases; unmatched bases: 6. The CDR3 nucleotides are TGTGCCAGCAGTTTACCTCGGACAGGGAGCACTGAAGCTTTCTTT. Amino acids: CASSLPRTGSTEAFF.

The chain links TRBV19 to TRBJ2-1, with TRBD2 as a possible D gene (5 bases). The CDR3 is 16 amino acids. Trimming pared 3 bases from V and 7 bases from J, leaving 19 bases between. Germline V CDR1 and CDR2: LNHDA, SQIVND (reference sequence). CDR3 nucleotides: TGTGCCAGTAGTATGAGCGGAGGCGGTTGGTTGAATGAGCAGTTCTTC. As protein: CASSMSGGGWLNEQFF.

This clone has just one count. The V call is TRBV19, the J call TRBJ1-6; D is possibly TRBD1 (6 bases). CDR3 size: 14 residues. Trimming took 1 base from V and 10 from J, leaving 11 bases between them. The germline gives CDR1 LNHDA, CDR2 SQIVND (reference sequence). CDR3 bases: TGTGCCAGTAGTATAGGCAGGGGCCAGTCACCCCTCCACTTT. Protein product: CASSIGRGQSPLHF.

The V and J genes are TRBV2 and TRBJ1-4, with 7 nucleotides matching TRBD1. The germline V gene has CDR1 SNHLY and CDR2 FYNNEI. Trimming cost V 8 bases and J 5 bases; bases outside gene matches: 11. This CDR3 is built from 15 residues. The CDR3 spells CASRPPAQGNEKLFF. CDR3 bases: TGTGCCAGCCGACCGCCCGCACAGGGGAATGAAAAACTGTTTTTT.

For the CDR3, the DNA is TGCGCCAGCAGCCCCGGGCAGGGGCGTATCACCGGGGAGCTGTTTTTT. This codes for CASSPGQGRITGELFF. The chain employs TRBV5-1 and TRBJ2-2; D is perhaps TRBD1 (6 bases). This CDR3 has 16 residues. Looked up from germline, CDR1 is SGHRS and CDR2 is YFSETQ. V lost 4 bases and J lost 4, with 17 bases in between. The entire variable domain, with the rest obtained from reference TRBV5-1 and TRBJ2-2, is as follows: KAGVTQTPRYLIKTRGQQVTLSCSPISGHRSVSWYQQTPGQGLQFLFEYFSETQRNKGNFPGRFSGRQFSNSRSEMNVSTLELGDSALYLCASSPGQGRITGELFFGEGSRLTVL.

The chain links TRBV6-5 to TRBJ2-7, with D tentatively TRBD1 (6 bases). Trimming took off 0 bases at V and 3 bases at J, with 12 bases between the two ends. This CDR3 comprises 15 residues. Germline V gene sequence: CDR1 MNHEY, CDR2 SVGAGI. The CDR3 loop is CASSYSTGFLYEQYF. CDR3 in DNA: TGTGCCAGCAGTTACTCGACAGGTTTCCTCTACGAGCAGTACTTC.